These 30 T cell receptor beta chains came from one sample sequenced in a study of patients and donors after allogeneic stem cell transplantation. From the RT-PCR reads, TCRdb called clonotypes with MiXCR, one entry per CDR3 protein. This table holds 900,000 to 1,000,000 distinct CDR3 sequences, over 15% found once. Sequencing was carried out using blood, either unsorted or a sorted T cell fraction (not recorded which). The receptors here all came from a human donor who was either an allogeneic HSCT recipient or a stem cell or donor lymphocyte infusion donor (not recorded which). It is not recorded whose cells these are; they may come from a transplant donor.

This clonotype was counted many times. The rearrangement links TRBV4-2 to TRBJ2-2; 7 bases are shared with TRBD2. The CDR3 is 16 amino acids. V trimming: 4 bases; J trimming: 5 bases; junction bases outside the gene matches: 10. Germline-derived CDR1 and CDR2 are LGHNA and YNFKEQ. The CDR3 coding sequence is TGTGCCAGCAGCCCGGCGGGCGGGAGAGGAACCGGGGAGCTGTTTTTT. Its protein product is CASSPAGGRGTGELFF.

Ten or more counts support this clonotype. The chain employs TRBV20-1 and TRBJ2-5; D unclear. CDR3 length: 14 amino acids. Germline CDR1 and CDR2: DFQATT and SNEGSKA (reference sequence). V lost 6 bases and J 4 bases, leaving 18 bases between the germline ends. CDR3 amino acids: CSALLLRMGETQYF. Written as DNA, the CDR3 is TGCAGTGCACTCCTTTTACGCATGGGAGAGACCCAGTACTTC.

J is TRBJ1-1 and V is TRBV2; TRBD1 matches 9 bases. Germline CDR1 SNHLY, CDR2 FYNNEI. The CDR3 is 14 amino acids. V was clipped by 4 bases and J by 3 bases; unmatched bases: 3. The CDR3 nucleotides are TGTGCCAGCAGTGGGGACAGGGCTTACACTGAAGCTTTCTTT. Translating it yields CASSGDRAYTEAFF.

This clonotype has more than one count but fewer than ten. This chain connects TRBV11-2 to TRBJ2-5; TRBD1 aligns across 7 bases. With V trimmed by 6 bases and J by 5 bases, 6 bases remained unmatched. Germline V gene sequence: CDR1 SGHAT, CDR2 FQNNGV. The CDR3 runs 13 residues. The CDR3 loop is CASRVRGKETQYF. In nucleotides, the CDR3 is TGTGCCAGCAGGGTCAGGGGGAAGGAGACCCAGTACTTC.

This chain links TRBV18 with TRBJ2-2; the D is unclear. V was trimmed by 2 bases and J by 1 base, leaving 11 bases between them. The CDR3 has 16 amino acids. Germline values: CDR1 KGHSH, CDR2 LQKENI. CDR3: CASSPAKTENTGELFF. The CDR3 DNA follows: TGTGCCAGCTCACCAGCCAAGACCGAGAACACCGGGGAGCTGTTTTTT.

In this sample, this clonotype turned up a few times. This chain links TRBV25-1 with TRBJ1-2; D gene ambiguous. V lost 6 bases to trimming and J lost 4 bases, with 12 bases between them. Germline V CDR1 and CDR2: MGHDK, SYGVNS. The CDR3 extends over 13 amino acids. CDR3 nucleotide sequence: TGTGCCAGCAGCACTCAGCGAGGCTATGGCTACACCTTC. Translated: CASSTQRGYGYTF.

This clonotype was seen only a few times. The gene calls are TRBV7-2 and TRBJ1-6; 7 bases agree with TRBD1. Germline V gene sequence: CDR1 SGHTA, CDR2 FQGNSA. The V segment lost 5 bases and the J segment 5 bases; nucleotides outside the gene matches: 6. CDR3 length: 15 residues. CDR3 sequence reads: CASSQGDSNNSPLHF. For the CDR3, the DNA is TGTGCCAGCAGCCAGGGGGACAGCAATAATTCACCCCTCCACTTT. The variable domain in full, completed from reference TRBV7-2 and TRBJ1-6, reads GAGVSQSPSNKVTEKGKDVELRCDPISGHTALYWYRQSLGQGLEFLIYFQGNSAPDKSGLPSDRFSAERTGGSVSTLTIQRTQQEDSAVYLCASSQGDSNNSPLHFGNGTRLTVT.

This CDR3 is CASSTPGDYEQYF. CDR3 in DNA: TGTGCCAGCAGTACTCCCGGGGACTACGAGCAGTACTTC. This sequence joins TRBV12-3 or TRBV12-4 and TRBJ2-7; a weak D match, TRBD2 (5 bases). The CDR3 contains 13 residues. V lost 5 bases to trimming and J lost 3 bases, with 11 bases between them.

The rearrangement links TRBV9 to TRBJ2-1; 8 bases match TRBD2. Unmatched junction bases numbered 6, after V lost 3 bases and J lost 4 bases. This CDR3 comprises 15 residues. Germline values: CDR1 SGDLS, CDR2 YYNGEE. CDR3 protein: CASSATSGLYNEQFF. In nucleotides, the CDR3 is TGTGCCAGCAGCGCCACTAGCGGACTATACAATGAGCAGTTCTTC.

Turning to this clonotype: A read error is possible here, since a much larger clone lies one base away. The V call is TRBV3-1, the J call TRBJ2-7; possibly TRBD1 for D (6 bases). The V gene lost 3 bases and the J gene lost 2 bases, with 8 bases spanning the gap. Per germline, CDR1 LGHDT and CDR2 YNNKEL (reference sequence). The CDR3 length is 13 residues. The CDR3 region is CASSHGQTYEQYF. The CDR3 DNA sequence: TGTGCCAGCAGCCATGGACAGACCTACGAGCAGTACTTC.

The chain uses TRBV29-1 and TRBJ2-2; tentatively, D is TRBD1 (6 bases). Looked up from germline, CDR1 is SQVTM and CDR2 is ANQGSEA. This CDR3 comprises 13 residues. Deletions cut 1 base from V and 4 bases from J, with 7 bases between. The CDR3 spells CSVEGQATGELFF. The DNA for the CDR3 is TGCAGCGTTGAAGGACAGGCCACCGGGGAGCTGTTTTTT.

This clonotype was recorded many times. The rearrangement joins TRBV27 to TRBJ2-1; 8 nucleotides agree with TRBD2. This CDR3 has 16 residues. Trimming took 5 bases from V and 2 from J; bases not matched to a gene: 8. Germline V CDR1 and CDR2: MNHEY, SMNVEV (reference sequence). The CDR3 protein is CASSSGLALAYNEQFF. The CDR3 DNA sequence: TGTGCCAGCAGTAGCGGACTAGCCCTTGCCTACAATGAGCAGTTCTTC.

The chain carries TRBV19 and TRBJ2-5, with D unresolved. The germline CDR1 and CDR2 sequences are LNHDA and SQIVND (reference sequence). V was trimmed by 3 bases and J by 3 bases, leaving 8 bases between them. This CDR3 region has 13 residues. The chain's CDR3 is CASSIVYKETQYF. In DNA, the CDR3 is TGTGCCAGTAGTATCGTATACAAAGAGACCCAGTACTTC.

The sample holds many counts of this clonotype. This chain links TRBV5-1 with TRBJ1-1; D gene unclear. The CDR3 is made up of 14 amino acids. V lost 3 bases and J lost 0, with 9 bases in between. CDR1 is SGHRS, CDR2 YFSETQ, per germline. The CDR3 bases are TGCGCCAGCAGCTCAACAACCTTGAACACTGAAGCTTTCTTT. This codes for CASSSTTLNTEAFF.

J is TRBJ2-3 and V is TRBV20-1, with TRBD2 as a possible D gene (6 bases). Germline CDR1 and CDR2: DFQATT and SNEGSKA (reference sequence). The CDR3 length is 13 residues. V was pared by 4 bases and J by 1 base, with 9 bases between. The DNA for the CDR3 is TGCAGTGCTATGTTAGCGGGCACAGATACGCAGTATTTT. It translates to CSAMLAGTDTQYF.

The sample holds a few counts of this clonotype. The chain employs TRBV20-1 and TRBJ2-1, with D unclear. V was cut by 4 bases and J by 2 bases, with 15 bases left in between. Germline loops: CDR1 DFQATT, CDR2 SNEGSKA (reference sequence). This CDR3 comprises 15 residues. The CDR3 reads CSANPPGFTYNEQFF. The DNA of the CDR3 is TGCAGTGCTAACCCGCCGGGTTTTACCTACAATGAGCAGTTCTTC.

This chain links TRBV15 with TRBJ1-5; possibly TRBD1 for D (5 bases). V was pared by 0 bases and J by 7 bases, with 16 bases between. Germline CDR1 reads LNHNV; CDR2 reads YYDKDF (reference sequence). The length of the CDR3 is 16 residues. The DNA of the CDR3 is TGTGCCACCAGCAGAGATAGTCAGGGAGATAGGCAGCCCCAGCATTTT. It yields the protein CATSRDSQGDRQPQHF.

The chain recombines TRBV20-1 with TRBJ2-2, with 7 bases lining up with TRBD1. This CDR3 region has 16 residues. The trim removed 2 bases at V and 0 bases at J, leaving 6 bases unmatched. Germline V gene data show CDR1 as DFQATT and CDR2 as SNEGSKA (reference sequence). CDR3 nucleotide sequence: TGCAGTGCTAGACGGCCAACAGGGGCGAACACCGGGGAGCTGTTTTTT. This codes for CSARRPTGANTGELFF.

This sequence joins TRBV5-4 and TRBJ1-4, with 7 nucleotides matching TRBD1. CDR1 and CDR2 (germline): SGHNT, YYREEE (reference sequence). The CDR3 runs to 15 residues. Trimming at V came to 4 bases and at J to 4 bases, leaving 7 bases not matched to a gene. The CDR3 nucleotides read TGTGCCAGCAGCGTCCGGACAGGCCTTAATGAAAAACTGTTTTTT. It encodes CASSVRTGLNEKLFF. The variable domain in full, completed from reference TRBV5-4 and TRBJ1-4, reads ETGVTQSPTHLIKTRGQQVTLRCSSQSGHNTVSWYQQALGQGPQFIFQYYREEENGRGNFPPRFSGLQFPNYSSELNVNALELDDSALYLCASSVRTGLNEKLFFGSGTQLSVL.

The chain combines TRBV5-1 with TRBJ2-5; TRBD1 matches at 11 bases. Germline V gene sequence: CDR1 SGHRS, CDR2 YFSETQ. V trimming: 6 bases; J trimming: 5 bases; junction bases outside the gene matches: 6. The length of the CDR3 is 14 residues. The CDR3, as DNA: TGCGCCAGCACCCGGACAGGGGGCTTGGAGACCCAGTACTTC. Residues: CASTRTGGLETQYF. Based on the CDR3 plus reference TRBV5-1 and TRBJ2-5, the full variable domain is KAGVTQTPRYLIKTRGQQVTLSCSPISGHRSVSWYQQTPGQGLQFLFEYFSETQRNKGNFPGRFSGRQFSNSRSEMNVSTLELGDSALYLCASTRTGGLETQYFGPGTRLLVL.

The chain carries TRBV3-1 and TRBJ2-2; D is possibly TRBD2 (6 bases). The germline V gene has CDR1 LGHDT and CDR2 YNNKEL (reference sequence). The V gene lost 2 bases and the J gene lost 6 bases, with 25 bases spanning the gap. This CDR3 region has 19 residues. CDR3: CASSQIGREGGRSAGELFF. CDR3 nucleotide sequence: TGTGCCAGCAGCCAAATCGGGCGGGAAGGAGGTCGTTCGGCCGGGGAGCTGTTTTTT.

V gene TRBV20-1 combines with J gene TRBJ2-1; TRBD2 aligns across 8 bases. The germline CDR1 and CDR2 sequences are DFQATT and SNEGSKA (reference sequence). V gave up 5 bases and J gave up 4 bases; unmatched junction bases: 10. The CDR3 is 15 residues long. CDR3 DNA: TGCAGTGCTTCTTCTCGGGAGGGCCCGTACAATGAGCAGTTCTTC. This encodes CSASSREGPYNEQFF.

This clonotype was seen a handful of times. The chain carries TRBV29-1 and TRBJ2-2; 10 bases map to TRBD2. Germline values: CDR1 SQVTM, CDR2 ANQGSEA. V was clipped by 0 bases and J by 7 bases; unmatched bases: 11. This CDR3 is built from 17 residues. The CDR3 loop reads CSVEERASGSLGGELFF. The CDR3 bases are TGCAGCGTTGAAGAAAGGGCTAGCGGGAGTCTAGGCGGGGAGCTGTTTTTT.

This clonotype came up a few times. The V call is TRBV7-9, the J call TRBJ2-3; D unclear. The CDR3 covers 12 residues. Germline V lookup: CDR1 SEHNR, CDR2 FQNEAQ (reference sequence). Trimming took 10 bases from V and 1 from J, leaving 9 bases between them. The chain's CDR3 is CATTYGTDTQYF. DNA for the CDR3: TGTGCCACCACGTACGGCACAGATACGCAGTATTTT.

The chain carries TRBV11-2 and TRBJ2-3, with D perhaps assigned TRBD1 or TRBD2 (5 bases each). This CDR3 comprises 15 residues. From germline, CDR1 is SGHAT and CDR2 FQNNGV. Trimming removed 0 bases at V and 2 bases at J, with 9 bases between. The CDR3, as DNA: TGTGCCAGCAGCTTAGAAGGGACGCTCACAGATACGCAGTATTTT. Translating it yields CASSLEGTLTDTQYF.

In its sample, this clonotype was seen many times. The J gene is TRBJ1-2, the V gene TRBV12-3 or TRBV12-4; weak D call: TRBD1 (6 bases). The CDR3 spans 16 residues. V lost 6 bases and J lost 6, with 23 bases in between. The CDR3 spells CASRRPPSTTGDGYTF. CDR3 in DNA: TGTGCCAGCAGGCGCCCCCCTTCAACGACAGGTGATGGCTACACCTTC.

The chain recombines TRBV7-2 with TRBJ1-4; 9 bases match TRBD1. The junction had 9 bases not matched to a gene; V was cut back by 5 bases and J by 8 bases. Germline assignment: CDR1 SGHTA and CDR2 FQGNSA. CDR3 size: 15 residues. CDR3 sequence reads: CASSTRTGEREKLFF. CDR3 DNA: TGTGCCAGCAGCACCCGGACAGGGGAGCGGGAAAAACTGTTTTTT.

The chain joins TRBV7-9 to TRBJ2-1; D perhaps matches TRBD2 (5 bases). V shed 1 base and J shed 8 bases, with 9 bases lying between them. CDR3 length: 13 amino acids. From germline, CDR1 is SEHNR and CDR2 FQNEAQ (reference sequence). CDR3 residues: CASSLGPRDEQFF. The DNA for the CDR3 is TGTGCCAGCAGCTTAGGCCCGAGGGATGAGCAGTTCTTC.

This rearrangement joins TRBV6-2 or TRBV6-3 to TRBJ2-7, with a weak D call TRBD2 (6 bases). Germline V lookup: CDR1 MNHEY, CDR2 SVGEGT. The CDR3 totals 15 residues. Trimming removed 7 bases at V and 6 bases at J, with 22 bases between. CDR3 nucleotides: TGTGCCAGCAAGCTCAACGGGGGAATCTATTTCGAGCAGTACTTC. Its protein product is CASKLNGGIYFEQYF.

This clonotype was found a few times. The J gene is TRBJ1-2, the V gene TRBV5-1; perhaps TRBD1 as D (6 bases). The CDR3 is 17 residues long. Germline-derived CDR1 and CDR2 are SGHRS and YFSETQ. V lost 4 bases to trimming and J lost 2 bases, with 21 bases between them. CDR3 in amino acids: CASSRIAARGENYGYTF. In DNA, the CDR3 is TGCGCCAGCAGCCGAATTGCCGCCAGGGGAGAGAACTATGGCTACACCTTC.